This TCR beta chain emerged from a study of T cell repertoires in cytomegalovirus infection. TCRdb redid the calling of the reads with MiXCR, one entry per CDR3 protein. This table holds about 200,000 distinct CDR3 sequences, 7.5% to 10% found once. This clonotype was recorded many times. The sequencing sample was made of PBMCs. This TCR came from a human donor in good health (CMV status not recorded). Some clones in this sample may be carry-over from other donors' samples.

CDR3: CASSLGDREWVTEAFF. The CDR3 coding sequence is TGTGCCAGCAGCTTAGGGGACAGGGAGTGGGTCACTGAAGCTTTCTTT. The rearrangement joins TRBV7-8 to TRBJ1-1; TRBD1 aligns across 9 bases. Trimming removed 1 base from V and 4 bases from J; junction bases left unmatched: 7. This CDR3 region has 16 residues. CDR1 and CDR2 (germline): SGHVS, FQNEAQ.